Shown below are 3 T cell receptor beta chains from a single sample sequenced in a study of response to subunit inactivated influenza vaccine. TCRdb analysed the RT-PCR reads with MiXCR anew, one entry per CDR3 protein. The repertoire holds hundreds of thousands of distinct CDR3 sequences, with approximately 14% as singletons. Sequences were derived from PBMCs from blood, sampled 14 to 15 days before vaccination. The receptors originated from a man aged 50-59 years who received an inactivated influenza vaccine.

This clonotype has just a few counts. The chain employs TRBV7-2 and TRBJ2-7; D remains unclear. This CDR3 comprises 14 residues. V lost 0 bases and J lost 2, with 8 bases in between. Germline values: CDR1 SGHTA, CDR2 FQGNSA. The CDR3, as DNA: TGTGCCAGCAGCTTAGCGGGTGATACCTACGAGCAGTACTTC. It translates to CASSLAGDTYEQYF.

Ten or more counts support this clonotype. The rearrangement uses TRBV5-1 and TRBJ2-3, with TRBD1 as a possible D gene (6 bases). The V end was cut by 4 bases, the J end by 0 bases, with 9 bases between. The V gene's germline CDR1 is SGHRS and CDR2 YFSETQ. This CDR3 region has 14 residues. The CDR3 sequence: CASSTRGSTDTQYF. The DNA of the CDR3 is TGCGCCAGCAGCACCAGGGGTAGCACAGATACGCAGTATTTT.

This chain's CDR3 is CASSLGRGPYNEQFF. Here the CDR3 DNA reads TGTGCCAGCAGCTTAGGGCGGGGACCATACAATGAGCAGTTCTTC. The gene calls are TRBV7-2 and TRBJ2-1, with a tentative D call TRBD2 (6 bases). The CDR3 is 15 amino acids. The V end lost 1 base, the J end lost 4 bases, and 11 bases lay between the germline ends. CDR1 SGHTA and CDR2 FQGNSA come from the germline V gene.